The 17 T cell receptor beta chains presented below share a single source sample, sequenced in a study of cytomegalovirus exposure and HLA in healthy donors. Researchers ran the PCR with 60 Vbeta and 13 Jbeta primers. The assay was immunoSEQ multiplex PCR, and TCRdb's table has in-frame clones only and misses some. The sample includes roughly 190,000 clones, over 9.5% of them seen just once. Sequenced: PBMCs. These receptors came from a man aged 50-60 years in good health and CMV-seropositive.

This chain uses TRBV4-1 with TRBJ1-2, with D uncertain. V lost 0 bases to trimming and J lost 3 bases, with 11 bases between them. The germline V gene has CDR1 MGHRA and CDR2 YSYEKL. The CDR3 sequence is 15 residues long. CDR3 sequence (DNA): TGCGCCAGCAGCCAAGAAACGGGATCGTACTATGGCTACACCTTC. This sequence encodes CASSQETGSYYGYTF.

This clone appeared a few times. The chain uses TRBV6-5 and TRBJ1-2; D perhaps matches TRBD1 (5 bases). Germline V CDR1 and CDR2: MNHEY, SVGAGI. V was clipped by 5 bases and J by 9 bases, with 19 bases between them. CDR3 size: 14 residues. The CDR3 protein is CASSRSGTDRRYTF. The CDR3 DNA reads as TGTGCCAGCAGTCGATCCGGGACTGATCGGCGCTACACCTTC.

The V gene is TRBV9, the J gene TRBJ1-3, with D possibly TRBD1 on 5 matching bases. Trimming took off 2 bases at V and 4 bases at J, with 13 bases between the two ends. The CDR3 spans 15 residues. Germline CDR1 SGDLS, CDR2 YYNGEE. CDR3: CASSVGGVPGNTIYF. The DNA for the CDR3 is TGTGCCAGCAGCGTGGGGGGGGTACCCGGAAACACCATATATTTT.

The V gene is TRBV5-1, the J gene TRBJ2-2; D is possibly TRBD1 (7 bases). V dropped 3 bases and J dropped 4 bases, with 13 bases sitting between them. Germline CDR1 and CDR2: SGHRS and YFSETQ. The CDR3 totals 15 residues. In DNA form, the CDR3 reads TGCGCCAGCAGCTATACTCAGGGGGGCACCGGGGAGCTGTTTTTT. Its protein is CASSYTQGGTGELFF.

A word on this clone: One junction end does not reproduce the germline sequence, and a read error may be involved. The CDR3, as DNA: TGCAGCGTTGGACAGGGCGGTATCTTT. Its translation is CSVGQGGIF. The V call is TRBV29-1, the J call TRBJ1-1; 7 bases match TRBD1. The CDR3 extends over 9 amino acids. The germline V gene encodes CDR1 SQVTM and CDR2 ANQGSEA.

The rearrangement joins TRBV28 to TRBJ1-2; 9 positions agree with TRBD1. Germline values: CDR1 MDHEN, CDR2 SYDVKM. This CDR3 spans 15 amino acids. J gave up 5 bases and V 6 bases, and 10 bases lay outside the gene matches. The CDR3 loop is CASSVPTGGRYGYTF. The CDR3 DNA reads as TGTGCCAGCAGCGTCCCGACAGGGGGGAGATATGGCTACACCTTC.

The chain uses TRBV29-1 and TRBJ2-7; D gene uncertain. V lost 4 bases to trimming and J lost 5 bases, with 12 bases between them. The germline gives CDR1 SQVTM, CDR2 ANQGSEA. This CDR3 is 12 amino acids long. CDR3 residues: CSVVSGSNEQYV. CDR3 nucleotide sequence: TGCAGCGTTGTATCCGGGTCCAACGAGCAGTACGTC.

In its sample, this clone was seen a few times. This sequence joins TRBV7-9 and TRBJ1-6; 9 nucleotides align to TRBD1. V shed 4 bases and J 0 bases; nucleotides not matched to a gene: 7. Germline lookup yields CDR1 SEHNR and CDR2 FQNEAQ (reference sequence). The CDR3 is 18 amino acids. For the CDR3, the DNA is TGTGCCAGCAGCTCACCGGGACAGGGCGGCTCCTATAATTCACCCCTCCACTTT. Translated: CASSSPGQGGSYNSPLHF.

The CDR3 sequence is CASSPRGYQETQYF. CDR3 nucleotides: TGTGCCAGCAGCCCCCGGGGGTACCAAGAGACCCAGTACTTC. The V and J genes are TRBV5-4 and TRBJ2-5; D perhaps matches TRBD2 (6 bases). CDR1 is SGHNT and CDR2 is YYREEE in the germline V gene (reference sequence). Between the trimmed V and J ends, which lost 4 bases and 0 bases, there was a span of 10 bases. This CDR3 has 14 amino acids. The full variable domain, in which reference TRBV5-4 and TRBJ2-5 provide the parts outside the CDR3, is ETGVTQSPTHLIKTRGQQVTLRCSSQSGHNTVSWYQQALGQGPQFIFQYYREEENGRGNFPPRFSGLQFPNYSSELNVNALELDDSALYLCASSPRGYQETQYFGPGTRLLVL.

This clone occurred a few times. V and J are TRBV5-6 and TRBJ1-2; TRBD1 is a possible D gene (5 bases). Per germline, CDR1 SGHDT and CDR2 YYEEEE. V was trimmed by 1 base and J by 8 bases, leaving 12 bases between them. The CDR3 runs to 13 residues. The CDR3: CASSLNRIAGYTF. For the CDR3, the DNA is TGTGCCAGCAGCTTGAACAGGATAGCAGGCTACACCTTC.

V usage is TRBV28 and J usage is TRBJ1-2; 7 positions match TRBD1. The trim removed 5 bases at V and 1 base at J, leaving 4 bases unmatched. CDR3 length: 14 residues. Germline loops: CDR1 MDHEN, CDR2 SYDVKM. CDR3: CASSPGGSNYGYTF. CDR3 nucleotides: TGTGCCAGCAGTCCAGGGGGAAGTAACTATGGCTACACCTTC.

This clone was detected only a few times. V gene TRBV28 combines with J gene TRBJ1-2; a possible D gene is TRBD1 (6 bases). Trimming removed 8 bases from V and 1 base from J, with 11 bases in between. Germline V lookup: CDR1 MDHEN, CDR2 SYDVKM. CDR3 length: 13 amino acids. The CDR3 reads CASCSDSNYGYTF. The CDR3 DNA sequence: TGTGCCAGCTGTTCGGACAGTAACTATGGCTACACCTTC.

This clone was observed a few times. V is TRBV9 and J is TRBJ2-3; D not certain. Trimming left V 4 bases short and J 8 bases short, with 11 bases between. The CDR3 sequence is 12 residues long. Germline V gene lookup returns CDR1 SGDLS and CDR2 YYNGEE. CDR3 loop: CASSSPTGTQYF. The DNA of the CDR3 is TGTGCCAGCAGCTCCCCCACTGGTACGCAGTATTTT. Supplemented by reference TRBV9 and TRBJ2-3, the full variable domain reads DSGVTQTPKHLITATGQRVTLRCSPRSGDLSVYWYQQSLDQGLQFLIQYYNGEERAKGNILERFSAQQFPDLHSELNLSSLELGDSALYFCASSSPTGTQYFGPGTRLTVL.

The chain couples TRBV7-2 to TRBJ1-6, with 8 bases identical to TRBD1. The V and J ends lost 1 base and 6 bases, in that order; junction bases with no gene match: 5. CDR3 length equals 16 residues. Germline loops: CDR1 SGHTA, CDR2 FQGNSA. The CDR3 nucleotides are TGTGCCAGCAGCTTAGTGTTCCAGGGGGCTAATTCACCCCTCCACTTT. Amino acids: CASSLVFQGANSPLHF.

This clone showed up just a few times. The rearrangement links TRBV2 to TRBJ2-7, with TRBD1 identical over 8 bases. Germline V gene lookup returns CDR1 SNHLY and CDR2 FYNNEI. The CDR3 runs 13 residues. With 3 bases clipped from V and 4 bases from J, the junction kept 2 bases outside the gene matches. The CDR3 nucleotides read TGTGCCAGCAGTGAGGACAGGGCTTACGAGCAGTACTTC. Amino acids: CASSEDRAYEQYF.

The chain recombines TRBV5-1 with TRBJ2-1, with D perhaps matching TRBD1 (5 bases). V lost 5 bases and J 0 bases, leaving 12 bases between the germline ends. Germline V gives CDR1 SGHRS, CDR2 YFSETQ. This CDR3 is built from 15 residues. Here the CDR3 DNA reads TGCGCCAGCAGTAAACCAGGGTCCTCCTACAATGAGCAGTTCTTC. Its translation is CASSKPGSSYNEQFF.

The chain links TRBV25-1 to TRBJ2-1, with 11 bases lining up with TRBD2. CDR1 is MGHDK and CDR2 is SYGVNS in the germline V gene. The CDR3 loop spans 14 amino acids. V dropped 5 bases and J dropped 12; count of bases not matched to a gene: 9. CDR3 coding DNA: TGTGCCAGCAGTCCGACTAGCGGGGACCCACGGCAGTTCTTC. It encodes CASSPTSGDPRQFF.